Each of the 7 T cell receptor beta chains below was sequenced from the same sample in a study of human T cells and chemical hapten exposure. Time point described: pre-sensitization, week 0. Treatment meaning: therapeutic diphenylcyclopropenone sensitization with weekly scalp DPC. From the RACE reads, TCRdb called clonotypes with MiXCR, one entry per CDR3 protein. The sample holds more than 300,000 distinct CDR3 sequences, around 5.5% seen once. The sample was whole blood, taken in connection with sensitization to the hapten diphenylcyclopropenone (DPC). All receptors derive from a woman between 18 and 29 years old with alopecia areata. Some clones in this sample may be carry-over from other donors' samples.

This clonotype was observed a few times. An end of the junction differs from the germline gene, which may be a read error. The V and J genes are TRBV29-1 and TRBJ2-1; 13 nucleotides match TRBD2. The germline CDR1 and CDR2 sequences are SQVTM and ANQGSEA. The CDR3 is made up of 15 amino acids. Here the CDR3 DNA reads TGCAGCGCAGATCCGAGTTCCGGGACTAGCGGGGATGCAGTCTTC. Protein sequence: CSADPSSGTSGDAVF.

The chain employs TRBV3-1 and TRBJ1-1; D not certain. This CDR3 spans 16 amino acids. Trimming pared 1 base from V and 0 bases from J, leaving 12 bases between. Germline loops: CDR1 LGHDT, CDR2 YNNKEL (reference sequence). The CDR3 here is CASSQGLRDMNTEAFF. The CDR3 nucleotides are TGTGCCAGCAGCCAAGGTTTACGTGACATGAACACTGAAGCTTTCTTT.

The sample holds many counts of this clonotype. CDR3 nucleotide sequence: TGTGCCAGCAGTTACTCAGGACAGTTCATGTCCTACAATGAGCAGTTCTTC. It codes for CASSYSGQFMSYNEQFF. The V and J genes are TRBV6-5 and TRBJ2-1; perhaps TRBD1 as D (6 bases). Deletions cut 0 bases from V and 1 base from J, with 13 bases between. Germline CDR1 is MNHEY and CDR2 is SVGAGI. CDR3 length: 17 amino acids.

The J gene is TRBJ1-2, the V gene TRBV25-1; D is possibly TRBD1 (5 bases). Germline V lookup: CDR1 MGHDK, CDR2 SYGVNS. The CDR3 sequence is 16 residues long. V was trimmed by 1 base and J by 6 bases, leaving 18 bases between them. CDR3 sequence (DNA): TGTGCCAGCAGTGAATTTAGGGTTTCTGGGACCCATGGCTACACCTTC. Amino acid sequence: CASSEFRVSGTHGYTF.

This clonotype was seen a few times. The V call is TRBV28, the J call TRBJ2-1; D might be TRBD2 (6 bases). Germline CDR1 and CDR2: MDHEN and SYDVKM. Trimming removed 5 bases at V and 3 bases at J, with 17 bases between. This CDR3 has 16 amino acids. The CDR3, as DNA: TGTGCCAGCAGTGCTTCCGGGACTGCTCGCTACAATGAGCAGTTCTTC. Encoded protein: CASSASGTARYNEQFF.

This clonotype was counted ten times or more. This chain uses TRBV6-6 with TRBJ1-1; D perhaps matches TRBD1 (5 bases). V was shortened by 7 bases and J by 3 bases, with 12 bases between the two germline ends. The CDR3 has 13 residues. Germline V CDR1 and CDR2: MNHNY, SVGAGI (reference sequence). The CDR3 reads CASIGEGDTEAFF. DNA of the CDR3: TGTGCCAGCATAGGGGAAGGGGACACTGAAGCTTTCTTT.

This clonotype appeared many times. V and J are TRBV12-3 or TRBV12-4 and TRBJ2-1; D remains ambiguous. The ends were cut back, 4 bases at V and 8 bases at J, with 6 bases in the middle. The CDR3 loop spans 11 amino acids. The CDR3 DNA is TGTGCCAGCAGTTCCACCTATGAGCAGTTCTTC. The encoded protein is CASSSTYEQFF.